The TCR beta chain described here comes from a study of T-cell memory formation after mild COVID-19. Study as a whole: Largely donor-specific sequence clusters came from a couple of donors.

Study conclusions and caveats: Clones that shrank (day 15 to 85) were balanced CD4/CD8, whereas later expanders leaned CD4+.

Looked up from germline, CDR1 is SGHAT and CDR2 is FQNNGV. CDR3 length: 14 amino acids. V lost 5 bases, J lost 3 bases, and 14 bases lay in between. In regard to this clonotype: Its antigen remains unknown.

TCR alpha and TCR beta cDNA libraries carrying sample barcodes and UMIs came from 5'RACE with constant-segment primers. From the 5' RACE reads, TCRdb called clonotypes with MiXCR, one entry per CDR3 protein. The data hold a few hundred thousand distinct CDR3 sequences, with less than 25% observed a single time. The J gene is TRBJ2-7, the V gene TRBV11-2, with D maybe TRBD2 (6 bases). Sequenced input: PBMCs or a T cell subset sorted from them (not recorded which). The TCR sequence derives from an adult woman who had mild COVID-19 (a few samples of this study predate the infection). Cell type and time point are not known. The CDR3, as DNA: TGTGCCAGCAGCGTTTCACCGGGACTCTACGAGCAGTACTTC. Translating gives CASSVSPGLYEQYF.